This T cell receptor (beta chain) was recorded in a study of cytomegalovirus exposure and HLA in healthy donors. On the study more broadly: Most donors, just over 80% of some 400 genotyped, fell in the Caucasian-associated ancestry cluster.

This CDR3 has 15 amino acids. CDR1 is SEHNR and CDR2 is FQNEAQ in the germline V gene (reference sequence). Details on this clone: One end of the junction is discordant with germline, which a read error may explain.

60 Vbeta and 13 Jbeta primers were used in PCR. Here immunoSEQ multiplex PCR was the method, and the copy in TCRdb shows in-frame clones only, minus some. The sample includes over 130,000 clones, approximately 78% of them seen just once. The origin of this receptor is a middle-aged woman in good health and CMV-seropositive. The V gene is TRBV7-9, the J gene TRBJ1-4; the D gene is possibly TRBD1 (6 bases). The source material was PBMCs. CDR3 loop: CSSTSGTSTNEKLFF. CDR3 DNA sequence: TGTTCCAGCACTTCAGGGACATCAACTAATGAAAAACTGTTTTTT.